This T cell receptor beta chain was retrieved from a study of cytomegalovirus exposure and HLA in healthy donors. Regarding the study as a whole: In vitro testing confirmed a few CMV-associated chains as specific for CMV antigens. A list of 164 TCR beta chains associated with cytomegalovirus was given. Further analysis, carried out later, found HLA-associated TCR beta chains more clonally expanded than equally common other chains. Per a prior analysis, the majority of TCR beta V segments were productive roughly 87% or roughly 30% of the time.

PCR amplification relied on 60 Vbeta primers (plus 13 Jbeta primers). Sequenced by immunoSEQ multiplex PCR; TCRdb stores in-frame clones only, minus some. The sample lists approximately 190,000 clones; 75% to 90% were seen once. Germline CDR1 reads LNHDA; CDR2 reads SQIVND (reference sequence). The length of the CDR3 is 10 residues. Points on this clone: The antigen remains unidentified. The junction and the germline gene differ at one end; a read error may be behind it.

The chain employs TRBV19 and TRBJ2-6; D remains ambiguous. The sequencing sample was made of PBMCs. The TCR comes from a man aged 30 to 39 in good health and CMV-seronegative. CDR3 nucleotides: TGCGGGTCTGGGGCCAACGTCCTGACTTTC. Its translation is CGSGANVLTF.